This section outlines one T cell receptor beta chain sequence together with its context. There are 11 residues in the CDR3. Trimming pared 5 bases from V and 7 bases from J, leaving 5 bases between. In germline, CDR1 is MNHEY, CDR2 SVGEGT. TCRdb re-called the PCR reads via MiXCR. This sample carries tens of thousands of clones, roughly 17% of them seen once, and the ten largest clones take about 4%. This entry is derived from a study of metastatic and nonmetastatic thyroid tumors. Background on the study: Across blood and tumor or nodule tissue, repertoires from malignant and benign thyroid patients were compared with one another.

Each patient came to thyroid surgery without any prior treatment (of any kind). This receptor was identified in a female donor with papillary thyroid cancer or a benign thyroid nodule (not recorded which). Some clones in this sample may be carry-over from other donors' samples. The rearrangement links TRBV6-2 or TRBV6-3 to TRBJ2-2; possibly TRBD1 for D (5 bases). Sequencing input: blood. The chain's CDR3 is CASSRGGELFF. CDR3 nucleotide sequence: TGTGCCAGCAGTAGGGGCGGGGAGCTGTTTTTT.